These 29 T cell receptor beta chains came from one sample sequenced in a study of regulatory T cells in long-lasting Graves disease. iRepertoire HTBI primers and Arm-PCR of CDR3 regions built TCR beta libraries. TCRdb reprocessed the multiplex PCR reads via MiXCR and lists one record per CDR3 protein. The data contain under 700,000 distinct CDR3 sequences, 15% to 20% of them singletons. As for time point: newly diagnosed GD, antithyroid drugs for less than 3 months. Making the TCR library involved RNA that had been extracted from PBMCs. The same sample was also used in a study of T cells in Graves' hyperthyroidism and ophthalmopathy.

The specimen comprised peripheral blood mononuclear cells (PBMCs), sampled at new diagnosis, from a patient treated with antithyroid drugs. These receptor sequences come from a woman aged 35 to 60 with Graves disease.

This chain links TRBV4-1 with TRBJ2-5; D remains ambiguous. The CDR3 has 15 amino acids. Germline-derived CDR1 and CDR2 are MGHRA and YSYEKL. V shed 1 base and J shed 2 bases, with 11 bases lying between them. CDR3: CASSQVQQLQETQYF. Here the CDR3 DNA reads TGCGCCAGCAGCCAAGTACAACAGTTACAAGAGACCCAGTACTTC.

This clonotype was detected ten times or more. The CDR3 DNA reads TGTGCCAGCAGTTCCCGGCAGGGGGCTCACAATCAGCCCCAGCATTTT. Translated, it gives CASSSRQGAHNQPQHF. The chain has TRBV28 and TRBJ1-5, with 8 bases lining up with TRBD1. The CDR3 has 16 amino acids. Trimming took 4 bases from V and 3 from J; bases not matched to a gene: 8. Germline V gene data show CDR1 as MDHEN and CDR2 as SYDVKM.

This chain links TRBV9 with TRBJ2-2; 8 bases are a match to TRBD2. The CDR3 is made up of 17 amino acids. The germline CDR1 and CDR2 sequences are SGDLS and YYNGEE. Trimming at V came to 2 bases and at J to 4 bases, leaving 10 bases not matched to a gene. The CDR3 protein is CASSVLGVSGATGELFF. CDR3 sequence (DNA): TGTGCCAGCAGCGTTTTAGGGGTTAGCGGGGCCACCGGGGAGCTGTTTTTT.

The chain couples TRBV12-3 or TRBV12-4 to TRBJ2-2; D is perhaps TRBD1 or TRBD2 (5 bases each). CDR3 length equals 20 residues. The V gene lost 3 bases and the J gene lost 5 bases, with 28 bases spanning the gap. The CDR3 is CASSFKWTRAFRGSTGELFF. CDR3 in DNA: TGTGCCAGCAGTTTTAAATGGACAAGGGCTTTCCGGGGCTCAACCGGGGAGCTGTTTTTT.

This sequence joins TRBV10-1 and TRBJ2-5, with 7 bases aligning to TRBD2. Germline V lookup: CDR1 WNHNN, CDR2 SYGVQD (reference sequence). The CDR3 sequence is 11 residues long. The V and J ends lost 8 bases and 4 bases, in that order; junction bases with no gene match: 1. CDR3 bases: TGCGCCAGCGCTAGCGGAGAGACCCAGTACTTC. Amino acids: CASASGETQYF.

The chain employs TRBV30 and TRBJ1-2, with TRBD1 matching over 7 bases. V lost 1 base, J lost 7 bases, and 6 bases stayed unmatched. The CDR3 runs 13 residues. Germline loops: CDR1 GTSNPN, CDR2 SVGIG (reference sequence). In DNA, the CDR3 is TGTGCCTGGAGTGATTTGACAGGGAGTGGCTACACCTTC. It yields the protein CAWSDLTGSGYTF.

The chain employs TRBV10-3 and TRBJ2-2; 10 nucleotides line up with TRBD1. This CDR3 contains 14 residues. V lost 8 bases, J lost 4 bases, and 4 bases stayed unmatched. The germline gives CDR1 ENHRY, CDR2 SYGVKD. As DNA, the CDR3 is TGTGCCATCGGGAGGGACAGGGGCACCGGGGAGCTGTTTTTT. Its protein is CAIGRDRGTGELFF.

This clonotype has ten or more counts. This rearrangement joins TRBV3-1 to TRBJ2-7; perhaps D is TRBD1 or TRBD2 (5 bases each). V lost 4 bases and J 7 bases, leaving 20 bases between the germline ends. Germline values: CDR1 LGHDT, CDR2 YNNKEL (reference sequence). This CDR3 comprises 15 residues. The CDR3 DNA reads TGTGCCAGCAGCCTTTCGGGACGGCCCCTGGGGGAGCAGTACTTC. This gives the protein CASSLSGRPLGEQYF.

J is TRBJ1-4 and V is TRBV7-9; 7 bases are shared with TRBD1. The length of the CDR3 is 16 residues. The J segment lost 6 bases and the V segment lost 2 bases, leaving 9 bases of the junction unmatched. Germline loops: CDR1 SEHNR, CDR2 FQNEAQ (reference sequence). This CDR3 reads CASSLSSSGTDEKLFF. The CDR3 DNA is TGTGCCAGCAGCTTAAGTTCGAGTGGGACAGATGAAAAACTGTTTTTT.

This clonotype was recorded at least ten times. V gene TRBV2 combines with J gene TRBJ1-6; D is uncertain. Between the trimmed V and J ends, which lost 8 bases and 4 bases, there was a span of 9 bases. Germline CDR1 reads SNHLY; CDR2 reads FYNNEI. This CDR3 is built from 13 residues. CDR3 sequence: CASHTEYNSPLHF. CDR3 sequence (DNA): TGTGCCAGCCACACAGAATATAATTCACCCCTCCACTTT.

The chain recombines TRBV4-1 with TRBJ1-1, with a weak D call TRBD1 (5 bases). From germline, CDR1 is MGHRA and CDR2 YSYEKL. The CDR3 consists of 15 residues. Trimming took 5 bases from V and 4 from J, leaving 17 bases between them. The CDR3 nucleotides are TGCGCCAGCAGCGGATTGAACCGGGGCCTCACTGAAGCTTTCTTT. This translates into CASSGLNRGLTEAFF.

At least ten counts were recorded for this clonotype. V and J are TRBV6-1 and TRBJ1-2; possible D gene TRBD1, 5 bases. The CDR3 runs to 14 residues. Germline CDR1 MNHNS, CDR2 SASEGT. V was trimmed by 8 bases and J by 4 bases, leaving 17 bases between them. The CDR3 sequence is CASLTPGEGYGYTF. CDR3 bases: TGTGCCAGCCTGACCCCGGGGGAGGGCTATGGCTACACCTTC.

The V gene is TRBV12-3 or TRBV12-4, the J gene TRBJ2-7; TRBD1 agrees at 7 bases. The CDR3 sequence is 13 residues long. Trimming took 5 bases from V and 5 from J; bases not matched to a gene: 6. This chain's CDR3 is CASSKRDSHEQYF. The CDR3 nucleotides are TGTGCCAGCAGTAAACGGGACAGCCACGAGCAGTACTTC.

This clonotype turned up a few times. The chain links TRBV6-1 to TRBJ1-1; D remains ambiguous. The ends were cut back, 8 bases at V and 1 base at J, with 14 bases in the middle. The CDR3 contains 14 residues. Germline values: CDR1 MNHNS, CDR2 SASEGT. CDR3 sequence reads: CASAEQLPNTEAFF. The DNA for the CDR3 is TGTGCCAGCGCAGAACAGTTACCGAACACTGAAGCTTTCTTT.

This clonotype was seen repeatedly, ten times or more. The V and J genes are TRBV12-3 or TRBV12-4 and TRBJ1-6; D perhaps matches TRBD1 (5 bases). This CDR3 contains 14 residues. V was trimmed by 3 bases and J by 7 bases, leaving 10 bases between them. The CDR3 DNA follows: TGTGCCAGCAGTTTCCAGGGACCAAATTCACCCCTCCACTTT. Amino acid sequence: CASSFQGPNSPLHF.

This clonotype has ten or more counts. The chain carries TRBV27 and TRBJ2-1, with 9 bases matching TRBD1. This CDR3 has 15 amino acids. The junction had 7 bases not matched to a gene; V was cut back by 2 bases and J by 8 bases. Germline assignment: CDR1 MNHEY and CDR2 SMNVEV (reference sequence). The CDR3 here is CASSLMGQGIDEQFF. In nucleotides, the CDR3 is TGTGCCAGCAGTTTAATGGGACAGGGCATAGATGAGCAGTTCTTC.

This clonotype turned up a few times. The chain has TRBV5-6 and TRBJ1-5, with TRBD1 identical over 9 bases. CDR1 is SGHDT and CDR2 is YYEEEE in the germline V gene. The ends lost 4 bases at V and 7 bases at J; junction bases unmatched: 9. The CDR3 consists of 15 residues. DNA for the CDR3: TGTGCCAGCAGCGGCACAGGGGGCCTTGGGCAGCCCCAGCATTTT. Translation gives CASSGTGGLGQPQHF.

This clonotype was seen repeatedly, ten times or more. The rearrangement joins TRBV7-8 to TRBJ2-3, with a possible D match to TRBD2 (7 bases). V was clipped by 4 bases and J by 4 bases, with 12 bases between them. The CDR3 sequence is 14 residues long. The germline CDR1 and CDR2 sequences are SGHVS and FQNEAQ. In nucleotides, the CDR3 is TGTGCCAGCAGCTACCGAGGGGGGGCAGATACGCAGTATTTT. This encodes CASSYRGGADTQYF.

In its sample, this clonotype was seen a few times. This sequence joins TRBV18 and TRBJ2-5; a possible D gene is TRBD2 (6 bases). V gave up 3 bases and J gave up 5 bases, with 16 bases separating them. This CDR3 is built from 15 residues. CDR1 and CDR2 (germline): KGHSH, LQKENI. Here the CDR3 reads CASSPPGGVQETQYF. CDR3 DNA sequence: TGTGCCAGCTCACCCCCAGGCGGGGTTCAGGAGACCCAGTACTTC.

There are many counts of this clonotype. The chain is built from TRBV12-3 or TRBV12-4 and TRBJ1-1; no clear D gene. Trimming shortened V by 4 bases and J by 6 bases, and 9 bases separated the two germline ends. This CDR3 has 12 amino acids. The CDR3 protein is CASSSYYAEAFF. The CDR3, as DNA: TGTGCCAGCAGTTCCTACTATGCTGAAGCTTTCTTT.

This chain connects TRBV11-2 to TRBJ2-5, with 11 positions matching TRBD2. V shed 4 bases, J shed 5 bases, and the junction held 6 bases outside the gene matches. The CDR3 sequence is 15 residues long. In germline, CDR1 is SGHAT, CDR2 FQNNGV. The CDR3: CASSSTSGGWETQYF. Written as DNA, the CDR3 is TGTGCCAGCAGCTCAACTAGCGGGGGCTGGGAGACCCAGTACTTC.

This clonotype was seen many times. The chain combines TRBV3-1 with TRBJ2-1; D not certain. The V and J ends lost 1 base and 5 bases respectively, with 9 bases between them. The germline gives CDR1 LGHDT, CDR2 YNNKEL (reference sequence). The CDR3 runs 14 residues. CDR3 protein: CASSQAAVNNEQFF. CDR3 bases: TGTGCCAGCAGCCAAGCCGCGGTGAACAATGAGCAGTTCTTC.

This chain uses TRBV20-1 with TRBJ2-1; the D gene is possibly TRBD1 (6 bases). The CDR3 totals 15 residues. Germline values: CDR1 DFQATT, CDR2 SNEGSKA (reference sequence). The V end was cut by 3 bases, the J end by 4 bases, with 16 bases between. CDR3 protein: CSASGGPSLYNEQFF. As DNA, the CDR3 is TGCAGTGCTAGTGGGGGCCCGTCGCTATACAATGAGCAGTTCTTC.

This clonotype was found many times. The V and J genes are TRBV6-1 and TRBJ1-5, with D hard to call. From germline, CDR1 is MNHNS and CDR2 SASEGT. V lost 1 base to trimming and J lost 4 bases, with 14 bases between them. The CDR3 extends over 16 amino acids. The CDR3 here is CASSEVEVPLNQPQHF. DNA of the CDR3: TGTGCCAGCAGTGAAGTTGAGGTTCCTCTAAATCAGCCCCAGCATTTT.

This clonotype was seen at least ten times. V usage is TRBV2 and J usage is TRBJ1-4; D gene unclear. The ends were cut back, 5 bases at V and 7 bases at J, with 5 bases in the middle. Germline CDR1 SNHLY, CDR2 FYNNEI. The CDR3 runs 11 residues. This CDR3 is CASSIVEKLFF. In nucleotides, the CDR3 is TGTGCCAGCAGTATAGTTGAAAAACTGTTTTTT.

V is TRBV6-1 and J is TRBJ2-2; 7 bases map to TRBD1. The CDR3 consists of 15 residues. With 6 bases clipped from V and 1 base from J, the junction kept 5 bases outside the gene matches. From germline, CDR1 is MNHNS and CDR2 SASEGT. Here the CDR3 reads CASSTGTENTGELFF. The CDR3 DNA is TGTGCCAGCAGCACCGGGACAGAGAACACCGGGGAGCTGTTTTTT.

In this sample, this clonotype turned up a few times. V is TRBV10-3 and J is TRBJ2-5; D remains ambiguous. This CDR3 spans 14 amino acids. CDR1 and CDR2 (germline): ENHRY, SYGVKD. V was shortened by 3 bases and J by 8 bases, with 16 bases between the two germline ends. This CDR3 is CAISDSISTETQYF. The CDR3 nucleotides read TGTGCCATCAGTGATTCCATTAGCACGGAAACCCAGTACTTC.

This clonotype was counted between two and nine times. The conserved phenylalanine or tryptophan normally closing the CDR3 is absent here, so this likely arose from a read error. The J gene is TRBJ1-5, the V gene TRBV7-9; the D is unclear. Germline CDR1 SEHNR, CDR2 FQNEAQ (reference sequence). V lost 0 bases to trimming and J lost 5 bases, with 8 bases between them. This CDR3 spans 14 amino acids. This chain's CDR3 is CASSLAGTDQPQHY. In nucleotides, the CDR3 is TGTGCCAGCAGCTTAGCGGGAACGGATCAGCCCCAGCATTAT.

V is TRBV29-1 and J is TRBJ2-1; possibly TRBD1 for D (5 bases). This CDR3 spans 14 amino acids. V lost 1 base, J lost 1 base, and 8 bases lay in between. Per the germline V gene, CDR1 is SQVTM and CDR2 is ANQGSEA. The CDR3 protein is CSVEAAGSYNEQFF. The CDR3 region has the DNA TGCAGCGTTGAAGCCGCAGGGTCCTACAATGAGCAGTTCTTC.